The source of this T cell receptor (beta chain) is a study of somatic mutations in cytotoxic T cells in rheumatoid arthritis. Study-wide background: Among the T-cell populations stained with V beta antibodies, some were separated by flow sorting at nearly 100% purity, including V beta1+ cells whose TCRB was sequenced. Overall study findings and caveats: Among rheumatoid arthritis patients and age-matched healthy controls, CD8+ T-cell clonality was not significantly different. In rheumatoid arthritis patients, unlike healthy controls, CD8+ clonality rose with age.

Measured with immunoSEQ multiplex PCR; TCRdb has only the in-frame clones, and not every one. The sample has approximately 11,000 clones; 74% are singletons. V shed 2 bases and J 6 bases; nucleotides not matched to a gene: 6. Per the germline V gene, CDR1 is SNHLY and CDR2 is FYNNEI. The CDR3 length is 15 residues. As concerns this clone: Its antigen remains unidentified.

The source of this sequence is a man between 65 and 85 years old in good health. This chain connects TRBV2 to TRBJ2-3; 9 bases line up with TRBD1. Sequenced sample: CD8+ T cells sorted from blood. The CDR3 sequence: CASSERTGVGDTQYF. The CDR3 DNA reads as TGTGCCAGCAGTGAAAGGACAGGGGTAGGCGATACGCAGTATTTT.